The next 5 T cell receptor beta chains were all read from a single sample in a study of vaccination effects on CD4 cells after COVID-19. Expansion of antigen-specific CD4+ T cells with viral peptide pools was carried out by the ViraFEST assay before sequencing. Investigators separated out CD4+ T cells once about eleven days of culture had passed. Participants got two doses of BNT162b2 or mRNA-1273 vaccine. Measured with immunoSEQ multiplex PCR; TCRdb has only the in-frame clones, and not every one. The table has around 60,000 clones, approximately 73% seen once. Their target antigens are unknown. This specimen was CD4+ T cells from PBMCs cultured with HCoV-229E spike peptides, taken after COVID-19 vaccination. These receptors all stem from a human donor who received a COVID-19 vaccine.

This clone was counted a few times. V and J are TRBV14 and TRBJ2-2; 7 bases match TRBD1. CDR1 and CDR2 from the germline V gene are SGHDN and FVKESK. Trimming at V came to 5 bases and at J to 6 bases, leaving 6 bases not matched to a gene. CDR3 length: 14 amino acids. For the CDR3, the DNA is TGTGCCAGCAGCTACGCTACAGGGGCCGGGGAGCTGTTTTTT. Protein: CASSYATGAGELFF.

This clone has a handful of counts. The chain recombines TRBV30 with TRBJ1-5; D remains unclear. This CDR3 region has 13 residues. Germline V CDR1 and CDR2: GTSNPN, SVGIG (reference sequence). Trimming pared 0 bases from V and 3 bases from J, leaving 6 bases between. The CDR3, as DNA: TGTGCCTGGAGTGTACGTCCCAATCAGCCCCAGCATTTT. Its translation is CAWSVRPNQPQHF.

The table lists this clone with a few counts. The chain couples TRBV5-1 to TRBJ2-5; D remains ambiguous. The germline V gene has CDR1 SGHRS and CDR2 YFSETQ. The CDR3 spans 13 residues. The V end lost 2 bases, the J end lost 2 bases, and 7 bases lay between the germline ends. The CDR3 reads CASSFSPQETQYF. The CDR3 DNA sequence: TGCGCCAGCAGCTTTTCCCCTCAAGAGACCCAGTACTTC.

This chain links TRBV6-5 with TRBJ2-1, with TRBD2 matching over 9 bases. The CDR3 is 13 amino acids. Germline CDR1 MNHEY, CDR2 SVGAGI. V trimming: 7 bases; J trimming: 6 bases; junction bases outside the gene matches: 4. CDR3 sequence (DNA): TGTGCCAGCACGGTAGCGGGGGCCAATGAGCAGTTCTTC. Translating it yields CASTVAGANEQFF.

The J gene is TRBJ1-4, the V gene TRBV4-1; the match to TRBD1 covers 9 bases. Germline CDR1 MGHRA, CDR2 YSYEKL. After removal of 4 bases from V and 4 bases from J, the junction contained 4 bases not matched to a gene. The CDR3 is made up of 15 amino acids. CDR3 in amino acids: CASSLQTGGNEKLFF. CDR3 DNA: TGCGCCAGCAGCCTCCAGACAGGGGGTAATGAAAAACTGTTTTTT.